The source of this TCR beta chain is a study of control samples from healthy donors and cancer patients. This table comes from immunoSEQ multiplex PCR, and its TCRdb copy is limited to in-frame clones, with some not included. The sample includes 150,000 or so clones, over 85% of them seen just once. Germline assignment: CDR1 LGHDT and CDR2 YNNKEL (reference sequence). This CDR3 is built from 16 residues. Trimming cost V 5 bases and J 9 bases, with 23 bases left between them. V gene TRBV3-1 (or the pseudogene TRBV3-2) combines with J gene TRBJ1-3; possible D gene TRBD1, 6 bases. The sequence derives from a man under 40 in good health. Sequencing was carried out using blood. The DNA for the CDR3 is TGTGCCAGCAGCTCCCTAGTGGAGAACCGCAGGGGCACCATATATTTT. Its protein is CASSSLVENRRGTIYF.